This T cell receptor (beta chain) was sequenced for a study of blood T cell repertoires in COVID-19. Study information: The analysed material was cDNA or gDNA that came from T cells, B-cell-depleted T cells, or PBMCs.

Original analysis: Estimates of nucleated cell counts were drawn from the amplification of reference gene primers. The repertoire was sequenced with immunoSEQ multiplex PCR; TCRdb's copy has only in-frame clones and lacks some. That table furnishes V, J and clone size, whereas the DNA furnished D and trimming. The repertoire holds around 140,000 clones, with more than 75% as singletons. This CDR3 contains 14 residues. V lost 1 base and J 8 bases, leaving 10 bases between the germline ends. Germline V gives CDR1 SGHRS, CDR2 YFSETQ. The J gene is TRBJ1-6, the V gene TRBV5-1, with D hard to call. The receptor comes from a human donor with acute or convalescent COVID-19. The donor label of this sample is uncertain. Specimen: peripheral blood. The CDR3 loop is CASSLWEIDSPLHF. The CDR3 DNA reads as TGCGCCAGCAGCTTGTGGGAGATTGATTCACCCCTCCACTTT.